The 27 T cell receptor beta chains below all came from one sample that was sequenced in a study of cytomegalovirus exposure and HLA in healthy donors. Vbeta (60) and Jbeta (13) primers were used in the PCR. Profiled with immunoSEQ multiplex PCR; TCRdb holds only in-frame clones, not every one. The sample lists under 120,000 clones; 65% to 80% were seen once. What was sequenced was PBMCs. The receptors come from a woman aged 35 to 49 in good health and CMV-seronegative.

The CDR3 sequence is CASSYSRTGSEQYF. DNA of the CDR3: TGTGCCAGCAGTTACTCCCGGACAGGAAGTGAGCAGTACTTC. This chain links TRBV6-5 with TRBJ2-7; 7 positions match TRBD1. V trimming: 0 bases; J trimming: 7 bases; junction bases outside the gene matches: 6. Germline CDR1 MNHEY, CDR2 SVGAGI. This CDR3 has 14 amino acids.

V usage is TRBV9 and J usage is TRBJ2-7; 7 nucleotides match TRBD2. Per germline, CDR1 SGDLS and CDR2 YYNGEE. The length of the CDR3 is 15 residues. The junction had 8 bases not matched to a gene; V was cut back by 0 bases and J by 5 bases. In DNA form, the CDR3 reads TGTGCCAGCAGCGTAGGGATGCGGGAGAGAAACGAGCAGTACTTC. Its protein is CASSVGMRERNEQYF.

The CDR3 DNA follows: TGTGCCTGGAGTCTCAAGGGACTATTTATTCAGTACTTC. Protein sequence: CAWSLKGLFIQYF. The rearrangement joins TRBV30 to TRBJ2-4; 7 bases fit TRBD2. Germline CDR1 GTSNPN, CDR2 SVGIG (reference sequence). The length of the CDR3 is 13 residues. The V segment lost 2 bases and the J segment 10 bases; nucleotides outside the gene matches: 8.

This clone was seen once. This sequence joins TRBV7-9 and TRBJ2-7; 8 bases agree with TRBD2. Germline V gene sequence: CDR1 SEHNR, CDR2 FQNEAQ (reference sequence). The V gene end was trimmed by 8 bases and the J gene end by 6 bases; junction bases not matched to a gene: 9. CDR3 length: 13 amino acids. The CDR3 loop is CASGRGAVLEQYF. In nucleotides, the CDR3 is TGTGCCAGCGGGCGGGGGGCCGTCCTCGAGCAGTACTTC.

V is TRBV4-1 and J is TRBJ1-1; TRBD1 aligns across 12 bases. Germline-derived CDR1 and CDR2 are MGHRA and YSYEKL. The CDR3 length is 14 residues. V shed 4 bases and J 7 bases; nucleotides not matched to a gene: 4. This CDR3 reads CASSPGTGGGEAFF. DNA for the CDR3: TGCGCCAGCAGCCCCGGGACAGGGGGCGGTGAAGCTTTCTTT.

The CDR3 loop reads CASSILLAGGRYNEQFF. The CDR3 nucleotides are TGTGCCAGCAGTATCCTACTAGCGGGAGGGCGGTACAATGAGCAGTTCTTC. V and J are TRBV27 and TRBJ2-1; 13 positions agree with TRBD2. Germline V gene lookup returns CDR1 MNHEY and CDR2 SMNVEV (reference sequence). The junction had 8 bases not matched to a gene; V was cut back by 5 bases and J by 4 bases. The CDR3 contains 17 residues.

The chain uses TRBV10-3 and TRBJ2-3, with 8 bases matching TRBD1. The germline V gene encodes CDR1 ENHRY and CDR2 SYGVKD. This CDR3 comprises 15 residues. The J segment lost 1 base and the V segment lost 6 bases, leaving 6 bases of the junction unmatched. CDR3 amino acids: CAIRPTGDRTDTQYF. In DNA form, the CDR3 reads TGTGCCATCAGGCCGACAGGGGACCGCACAGATACGCAGTATTTT.

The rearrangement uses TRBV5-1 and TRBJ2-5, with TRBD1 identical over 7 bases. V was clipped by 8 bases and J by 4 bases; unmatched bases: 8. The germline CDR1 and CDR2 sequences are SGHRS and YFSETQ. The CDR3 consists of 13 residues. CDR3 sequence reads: CASLGQVGETQYF. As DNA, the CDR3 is TGCGCCAGTCTCGGACAGGTCGGAGAGACCCAGTACTTC.

In nucleotides, the CDR3 is TGTGCCAGCAGCCCCGCGGAAAACACCATATATTTT. Amino acids: CASSPAENTIYF. The rearrangement joins TRBV6-6 to TRBJ1-3, with D hard to call. The germline V and J ends were trimmed by 6 bases and 6 bases, with 9 bases remaining between them. CDR3 length: 12 amino acids. Germline V gene sequence: CDR1 MNHNY, CDR2 SVGAGI (reference sequence).

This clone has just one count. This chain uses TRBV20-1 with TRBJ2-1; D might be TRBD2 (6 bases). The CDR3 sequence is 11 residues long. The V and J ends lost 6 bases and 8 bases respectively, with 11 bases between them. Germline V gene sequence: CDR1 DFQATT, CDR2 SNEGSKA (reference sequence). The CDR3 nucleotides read TGCAGTGCGTCGGGGGTCGATGAGCAGTTCTTC. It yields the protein CSASGVDEQFF.

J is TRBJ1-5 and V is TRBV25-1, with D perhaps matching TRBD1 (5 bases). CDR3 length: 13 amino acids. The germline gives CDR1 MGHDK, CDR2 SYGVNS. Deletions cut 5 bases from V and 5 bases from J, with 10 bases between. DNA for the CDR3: TGTGCCAGCAGTCGGGGGGTAGATCAGCCCCAGCATTTT. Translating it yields CASSRGVDQPQHF.

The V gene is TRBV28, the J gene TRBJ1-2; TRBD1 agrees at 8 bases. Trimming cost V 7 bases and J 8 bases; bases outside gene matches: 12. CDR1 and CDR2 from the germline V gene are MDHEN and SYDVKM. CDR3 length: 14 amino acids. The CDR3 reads CASNKQGVMSGYTF. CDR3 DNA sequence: TGTGCCAGCAATAAACAGGGGGTCATGTCAGGCTACACCTTC.

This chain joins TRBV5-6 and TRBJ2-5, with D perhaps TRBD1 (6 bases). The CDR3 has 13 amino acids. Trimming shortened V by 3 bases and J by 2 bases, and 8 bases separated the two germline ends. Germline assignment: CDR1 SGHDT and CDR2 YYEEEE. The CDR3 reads CASSWGLQETQYF. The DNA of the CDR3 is TGTGCCAGCAGCTGGGGGCTTCAAGAGACCCAGTACTTC.

CDR3 loop: CASSLLVGQQETQYF. CDR3 DNA: TGCGCCAGCAGCTTATTGGTTGGACAGCAAGAGACCCAGTACTTC. The gene calls are TRBV5-1 and TRBJ2-5; weak D call: TRBD1 (6 bases). Trimming took 2 bases from V and 2 from J, leaving 13 bases between them. CDR1 and CDR2 (germline): SGHRS, YFSETQ. This CDR3 is built from 15 residues.

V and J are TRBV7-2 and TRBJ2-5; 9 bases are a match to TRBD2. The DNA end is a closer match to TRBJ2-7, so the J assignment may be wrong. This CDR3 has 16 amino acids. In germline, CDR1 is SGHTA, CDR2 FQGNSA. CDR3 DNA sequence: TGTGCCAGCAGCTTAGTGGGCGGGAGGGAATACTACGAGCAGTACTTC. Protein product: CASSLVGGREYYEQYF.

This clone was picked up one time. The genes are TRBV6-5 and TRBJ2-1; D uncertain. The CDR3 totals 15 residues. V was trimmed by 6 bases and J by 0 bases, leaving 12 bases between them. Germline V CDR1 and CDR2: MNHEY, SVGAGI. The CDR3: CASSPPGSSYNEQFF. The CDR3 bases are TGTGCCAGCAGCCCCCCGGGTTCCTCCTACAATGAGCAGTTCTTC.

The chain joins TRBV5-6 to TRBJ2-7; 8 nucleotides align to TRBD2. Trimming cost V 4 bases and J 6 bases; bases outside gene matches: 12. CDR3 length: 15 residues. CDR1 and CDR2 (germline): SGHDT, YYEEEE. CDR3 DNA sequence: TGTGCCAGCAGCCTGGACGGGGGGGCCTTAGTCGAGCAGTACTTC. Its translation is CASSLDGGALVEQYF.

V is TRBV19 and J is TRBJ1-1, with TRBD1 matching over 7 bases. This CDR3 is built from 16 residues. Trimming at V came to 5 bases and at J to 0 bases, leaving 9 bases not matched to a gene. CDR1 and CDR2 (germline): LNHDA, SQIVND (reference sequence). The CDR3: CASSETDRPLNTEAFF. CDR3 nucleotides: TGTGCCAGTAGTGAGACGGACAGGCCCTTGAACACTGAAGCTTTCTTT.

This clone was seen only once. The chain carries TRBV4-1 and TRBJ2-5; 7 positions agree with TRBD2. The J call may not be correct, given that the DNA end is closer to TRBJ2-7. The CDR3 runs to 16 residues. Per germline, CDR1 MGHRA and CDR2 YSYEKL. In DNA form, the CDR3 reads TGCGCCAGCAGCCAAGATCGGGCGGGGGAGTTCTACGAGCAGTACTTC. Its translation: CASSQDRAGEFYEQYF.

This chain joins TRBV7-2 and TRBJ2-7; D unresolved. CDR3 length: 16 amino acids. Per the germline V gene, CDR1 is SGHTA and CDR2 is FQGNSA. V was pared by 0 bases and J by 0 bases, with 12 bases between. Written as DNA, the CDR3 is TGTGCCAGCAGCTTAGCGCTGGTGCCAGTCTCCTACGAGCAGTACTTC. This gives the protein CASSLALVPVSYEQYF.

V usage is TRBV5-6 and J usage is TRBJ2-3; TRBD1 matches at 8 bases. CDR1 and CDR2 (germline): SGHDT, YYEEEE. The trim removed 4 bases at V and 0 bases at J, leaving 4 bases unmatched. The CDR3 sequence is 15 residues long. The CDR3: CASSRDRLSTDTQYF. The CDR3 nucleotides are TGTGCCAGCAGCAGGGACAGGTTAAGCACAGATACGCAGTATTTT.

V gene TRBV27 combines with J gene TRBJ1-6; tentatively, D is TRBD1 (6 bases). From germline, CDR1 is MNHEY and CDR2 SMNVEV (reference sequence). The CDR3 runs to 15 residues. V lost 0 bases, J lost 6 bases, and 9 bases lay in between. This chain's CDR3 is CASSLSQGSNSPLHF. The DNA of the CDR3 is TGTGCCAGCAGTTTATCGCAGGGGAGTAATTCACCCCTCCACTTT.

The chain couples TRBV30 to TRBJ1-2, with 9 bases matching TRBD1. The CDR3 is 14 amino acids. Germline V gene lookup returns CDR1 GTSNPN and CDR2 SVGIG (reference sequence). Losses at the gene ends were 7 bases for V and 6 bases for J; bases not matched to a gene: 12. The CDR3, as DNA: TGTGCCTTCTTCCGGGACAGGGCTTTCAATGGCTACACCTTC. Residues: CAFFRDRAFNGYTF.

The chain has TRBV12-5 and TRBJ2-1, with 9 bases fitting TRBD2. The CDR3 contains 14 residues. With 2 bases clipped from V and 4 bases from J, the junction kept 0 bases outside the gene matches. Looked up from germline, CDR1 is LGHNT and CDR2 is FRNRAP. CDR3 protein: CASGLSGGYNEQFF. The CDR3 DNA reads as TGTGCTAGTGGTTTGAGCGGGGGGTACAATGAGCAGTTCTTC. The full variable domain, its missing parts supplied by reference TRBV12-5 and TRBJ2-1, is DARVTQTPRHKVTEMGQEVTMRCQPILGHNTVFWYRQTMMQGLELLAYFRNRAPLDDSGMPKDRFSAEMPDATLATLKIQPSEPRDSAVYFCASGLSGGYNEQFFGPGTRLTVL.

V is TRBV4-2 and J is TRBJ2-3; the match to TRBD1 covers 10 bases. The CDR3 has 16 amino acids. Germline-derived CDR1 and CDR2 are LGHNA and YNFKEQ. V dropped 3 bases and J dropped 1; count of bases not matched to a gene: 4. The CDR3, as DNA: TGTGCCAGCAGCCAGAGCGGGACAGGGGGCACAGATACGCAGTATTTT. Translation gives CASSQSGTGGTDTQYF.

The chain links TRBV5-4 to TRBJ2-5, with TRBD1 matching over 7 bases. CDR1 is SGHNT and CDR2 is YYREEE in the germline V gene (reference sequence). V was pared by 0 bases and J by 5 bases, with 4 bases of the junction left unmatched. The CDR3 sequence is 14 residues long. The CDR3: CASSLALQGETQYF. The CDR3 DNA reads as TGTGCCAGCAGCTTGGCCCTACAGGGGGAGACCCAGTACTTC.

The CDR3 DNA reads TGTGCCAGCAGCCCGAACCCGGGACAGGGGGAGGGAAAACTGTTTTTT. It specifies CASSPNPGQGEGKLFF. This rearrangement joins TRBV9 to TRBJ1-4; 11 nucleotides line up with TRBD1. The CDR3 sequence is 16 residues long. Germline trimming cut 4 bases from V and 10 bases from J; bases unmatched to any gene: 12. From germline, CDR1 is SGDLS and CDR2 YYNGEE.